The present TCR beta chain was sequenced within a study of graft-versus-host responses after intestinal transplantation. Trimming removed 0 bases from V and 2 bases from J, with 13 bases in between. Per germline, CDR1 MGHRA and CDR2 YSYEKL. The CDR3 is 16 amino acids. A note on this clone: Its antigen is unknown.

Data came from immunoSEQ multiplex PCR; TCRdb stores just in-frame clones and leaves some out. The table has tens of thousands of clones, 75% to 95% seen once. The sequence was obtained from a human donor who received an intestinal transplant. The rearrangement uses TRBV4-1 and TRBJ1-2; D may be TRBD1 (6 bases). The specimen was unstimulated CD4+ T cells sorted from spleen or lymph node cells, collected before intestinal transplant. The CDR3 DNA reads as TGCGCCAGCAGCCAAGAAGAGGGGGAAGGAAACTATGGCTACACCTTC. Protein sequence: CASSQEEGEGNYGYTF.